The rows below give T cell receptor beta chains drawn from one sample of a study of radiotherapy plus CTLA-4 blockade in lung cancer. Generated by immunoSEQ multiplex PCR, the TCRdb table keeps only in-frame clones and is missing some. Here the sample spans 110,000 or so clones, approximately 84% being singletons. The specimen comprised peripheral blood, sampled from a patient treated with radiotherapy plus ipilimumab. The origin of the receptors is a human donor with non-small cell lung cancer who had a partial response to radiotherapy plus ipilimumab. The CDR3 runs from the conserved cysteine through the conserved F or W. D genes are given only for firm matches. Clone sizes are given selectively: once, few, many, or a class where the clone is expanded.

d_call,v_call,j_call,cdr3_length,clone_size,cdr3_aa,cdr3_nt
TRBD2,TRBV4-2,TRBJ2-1,16,-,CASSQGAGGNYNEQFF,TGTGCCAGCAGCCAAGGAGCGGGGGGAAACTACAATGAGCAGTTCTTC
TRBD1,TRBV2,TRBJ1-6,14,once,CASSAPGGNSPLHF,TGTGCCAGCAGTGCCCCAGGGGGGAATTCACCCCTCCACTTT
-,TRBV19,TRBJ1-5,14,once,CASTPRTGNQPQHF,TGTGCCAGTACCCCCCGGACAGGCAATCAGCCCCAGCATTTT
TRBD2,TRBV6-5,TRBJ2-7,15,-,CASSSGRVFIYEQYF,TGTGCCAGCAGCAGCGGGAGGGTCTTCATCTACGAGCAGTACTTC
-,TRBV10-3,TRBJ1-3,15,few,CAISEAGRTGNTIYF,TGTGCCATCAGTGAGGCGGGAAGGACCGGAAACACCATATATTTT
TRBD1,TRBV15,TRBJ1-2,14,-,CATSGTATNYGYTF,TGTGCCACCAGCGGGACAGCCACTAACTATGGCTACACCTTC
-,TRBV28,TRBJ1-6,14,-,CASSLGTVNSPLHF,TGTGCCAGCAGTCTTGGGACTGTAAATTCACCCCTCCACTTT
-,TRBV7-6,TRBJ1-1,14,-,CASSRDKRNTEAFF,TGTGCCAGCAGTCGGGACAAACGGAACACTGAAGCTTTCTTT
TRBD2,TRBV7-2,TRBJ2-7,15,-,CASRLTSGYSYEQYF,TGTGCCAGCAGATTGACTAGCGGGTACTCCTACGAGCAGTACTTC
-,TRBV10-3,TRBJ2-2,16,many,CAISESGTPNTGELFF,TGTGCCATCAGTGAGTCAGGGACACCGAACACCGGGGAGCTGTTTTTT
TRBD1,TRBV19,TRBJ1-5,15,-,CASRTQGVGNQPQHF,TGTGCCAGTAGAACTCAGGGGGTAGGGAACCAGCCCCAGCATTTT
-,TRBV9,TRBJ2-2,15,-,CASSVVGGPRGELFF,TGTGCCAGCAGCGTAGTAGGGGGTCCTCGCGGGGAGCTGTTTTTT
-,TRBV5-5,TRBJ1-5,17,-,CASSQDPQAYSNQPQHF,TGCGCCAGCAGCCAAGATCCACAGGCCTATAGCAATCAGCCCCAGCATTTT
TRBD1,TRBV6-6,TRBJ2-7,15,few,CASTAGTGSRYEQYF,TGTGCCAGCACCGCTGGGACAGGGTCCCGCTACGAGCAGTACTTC
TRBD2,TRBV7-9,TRBJ2-1,18,-,CASSLVVLAGGLHNEQFF,TGTGCCAGCAGCTTAGTAGTACTAGCGGGAGGCCTCCACAATGAGCAGTTCTTC
-,TRBV27,TRBJ2-1,14,-,CASSLRLAWNEQFF,TGTGCCAGCAGTTTGAGGCTAGCGTGGAATGAGCAGTTCTTC
-,TRBV2,TRBJ1-2,14,-,CASSEEQDPYGYTF,TGTGCCAGCAGTGAAGAACAGGACCCTTATGGCTACACCTTC
TRBD1,TRBV5-4,TRBJ1-4,17,-,CASSSGQGGATNEKLFF,TGTGCCAGCAGCTCGGGACAGGGGGGAGCAACTAATGAAAAACTGTTTTTT
TRBD1,TRBV27,TRBJ1-2,13,-,CASSYIRGQGYTF,TGTGCCAGCAGTTATATACGGGGACAGGGCTACACCTTC
-,TRBV18,TRBJ2-1,15,-,CASSPPGGIYNEQFF,TGTGCCAGCTCACCACCAGGCGGGATCTACAATGAGCAGTTCTTC
-,TRBV18,TRBJ1-1,15,-,CASSPYSGVVTEAFF,TGTGCCAGCTCACCTTATTCGGGGGTCGTCACTGAAGCTTTCTTT
TRBD1,TRBV6-6,TRBJ1-5,14,few,CASSSDRINQPQHF,TGTGCCAGCAGCTCGGACAGGATTAATCAGCCCCAGCATTTT
-,TRBV15,TRBJ1-1,14,-,CATSRGLEGIEAFF,TGTGCCACCAGCAGAGGTCTGGAGGGAATTGAAGCTTTCTTT
-,TRBV20-1,TRBJ2-7,11,-,CSAAPSYEQYF,TGCAGTGCCGCTCCCAGCTACGAGCAGTACTTC
-,TRBV7-6,TRBJ2-1,18,-,CASSLRDRVSSGRGEQFF,TGTGCCAGCAGCTTAAGGGACAGGGTATCTAGCGGGAGAGGCGAGCAGTTCTTC